This T cell receptor (beta chain) was sequenced in a study of metastatic and nonmetastatic thyroid tumors. As for the study in general: Patients with malignant and benign thyroid disease provided blood and tumor or nodule tissue, whose repertoires were compared. Notes on the study in general: When malignant thyroid tumors were compared with benign nodules, TCR beta diversity was reportedly significantly higher in the malignant tumors. This held in both blood and tumor samples.

This clone was seen only a few times. No antigen is known for it. A much larger clone lies a single base off, so this may be a read error. The sample holds other DNA sequences that translate to the same CDR3. Every patient was untreated before thyroid surgery. Authors' methods: Construction of a distant-metastasis classifier for papillary thyroid cancer relied on CDR3 differences across clinicopathological groups. TCRdb called clones again from the PCR reads with MiXCR. For this entry, the V and J calls and clone size follow TCRdb and not the study's own pipeline. The table lists fewer than 40,000 clones, approximately 19% of them singletons. This sequence originates from a female donor with papillary thyroid cancer or a benign thyroid nodule (not recorded which). Some clones in this sample may be carry-over from other donors' samples. The sequencing sample was made of tumor tissue.

The CDR3, as DNA: TGCAGTGTTTTTCGTCAGGCGAATGAGCAGTTCTTC. Translated, it gives CSVFRQANEQFF. This chain connects TRBV29-1 to TRBJ2-1; D remains unclear. The CDR3 has 12 residues. The V gene's germline CDR1 is SQVTM and CDR2 ANQGSEA.